This entry lists 21 T cell receptor beta chains sequenced from one sample in a study of blood T cell repertoires in COVID-19. Profiled with immunoSEQ multiplex PCR; TCRdb holds only in-frame clones, not every one. This table has 200,000 to 300,000 clones, approximately 86% appearing once. Sequenced sample: PBMCs or T cells enriched from blood (not recorded which). Every receptor here comes from a woman in her 40s with acute COVID-19.

V and J are TRBV5-6 and TRBJ1-2; D is perhaps TRBD1 (5 bases). From germline, CDR1 is SGHDT and CDR2 YYEEEE. V lost 0 bases and J 2 bases, leaving 8 bases between the germline ends. CDR3 size: 14 residues. As DNA, the CDR3 is TGTGCCAGCAGCTTGGGGCCAGGGAACTATGGCTACACCTTC. It codes for CASSLGPGNYGYTF.

This clone was observed a single time. Other DNA sequences from this sample encode an identical CDR3 as well. V and J are TRBV29-1 and TRBJ2-1; TRBD2 aligns across 12 bases. This CDR3 spans 13 amino acids. The germline V gene encodes CDR1 SQVTM and CDR2 ANQGSEA. With V trimmed by 6 bases and J by 10 bases, 7 bases remained unmatched. CDR3 region: CSVELAGGGEQFF. The CDR3 DNA reads TGCAGCGTCGAACTAGCGGGAGGAGGGGAGCAGTTCTTC.

The V gene is TRBV11-1, the J gene TRBJ2-7, with D perhaps matching TRBD1 (5 bases). The CDR3 is 14 amino acids. V dropped 0 bases and J dropped 2 bases, with 8 bases sitting between them. CDR1 is SGHAT, CDR2 FQDESV, per germline (reference sequence). The CDR3: CASSLAREAYEQYF. The CDR3 DNA reads as TGTGCCAGCAGCTTAGCCAGGGAAGCCTACGAGCAGTACTTC.

This clone came up once. This CDR3 is CATKLAGQYNEQFF. The CDR3 nucleotides read TGTGCCACCAAACTAGCGGGACAGTACAATGAGCAGTTCTTC. V usage is TRBV27 and J usage is TRBJ2-1; 10 bases fit TRBD2. The CDR3 covers 14 residues. V dropped 10 bases and J dropped 4; count of bases not matched to a gene: 7. Germline V gene data show CDR1 as MNHEY and CDR2 as SMNVEV (reference sequence).

This chain joins TRBV27 and TRBJ2-7; D perhaps matches TRBD1 (6 bases). The CDR3 consists of 12 residues. With 5 bases removed from V and 5 bases from J, the gap between germline ends came to 10 bases. Germline loops: CDR1 MNHEY, CDR2 SMNVEV (reference sequence). CDR3: CASSTHRDEQYF. The CDR3 DNA reads TGTGCCAGCAGTACTCACAGGGACGAGCAGTACTTC.

This chain joins TRBV7-3 and TRBJ2-5; 12 nucleotides agree with TRBD2. J gave up 4 bases and V 5 bases, and 5 bases lay outside the gene matches. The CDR3 length is 15 residues. Germline lookup yields CDR1 SGHTA and CDR2 FQGTGA. The CDR3 protein is CASSRGTSGPETQYF. DNA for the CDR3: TGTGCCAGCAGCCGCGGGACTAGCGGGCCAGAGACCCAGTACTTC.

V usage is TRBV5-1 and J usage is TRBJ2-5, with 8 bases that match TRBD1. Germline assignment: CDR1 SGHRS and CDR2 YFSETQ. The CDR3 runs to 12 residues. J was trimmed by 11 bases and V by 3 bases; bases with no gene match: 6. As DNA, the CDR3 is TGCGCCAGCAGCTACGACAGGGGTGTACAGTACTTC. Its protein product is CASSYDRGVQYF.

The chain joins TRBV27 to TRBJ2-1; 11 bases are a match to TRBD2. V shed 8 bases and J 0 bases; nucleotides not matched to a gene: 15. The CDR3 loop spans 19 amino acids. The germline gives CDR1 MNHEY, CDR2 SMNVEV (reference sequence). The CDR3 DNA reads as TGTGCCAGCGGACTTTTACTAGCGGGAGACCTTTTCTCCTACAATGAGCAGTTCTTC. This encodes CASGLLLAGDLFSYNEQFF.

This clone was counted once. J is TRBJ2-7 and V is TRBV18; 7 nucleotides agree with TRBD1. This CDR3 is built from 16 residues. Germline values: CDR1 KGHSH, CDR2 LQKENI. V lost 3 bases to trimming and J lost 2 bases; unmatched junction nucleotides: 10. The CDR3: CASSPDRGQNTYEQYF. CDR3 DNA sequence: TGTGCCAGCTCACCTGATCGGGGACAGAACACCTACGAGCAGTACTTC. Based on the CDR3 plus reference TRBV18 and TRBJ2-7, the full variable domain is NAGVMQNPRHLVRRRGQEARLRCSPMKGHSHVYWYRQLPEEGLKFMVYLQKENIIDESGMPKERFSAEFPKEGPSILRIQQVVRGDSAAYFCASSPDRGQNTYEQYFGPGTRLTVT.

J is TRBJ2-5 and V is TRBV11-3; D call uncertain. In germline, CDR1 is SGHNT, CDR2 YENEEA. The V and J ends lost 1 base and 7 bases respectively, with 13 bases between them. The length of the CDR3 is 14 residues. The chain's CDR3 is CASSLGPSSGTQYF. Here the CDR3 DNA reads TGTGCCAGCAGCTTAGGGCCGAGTTCGGGGACCCAGTACTTC.

The V and J genes are TRBV5-1 and TRBJ2-7, with a weak D call TRBD2 (6 bases). V was clipped by 6 bases and J by 5 bases, with 12 bases between them. Germline CDR1 is SGHRS and CDR2 is YFSETQ. The CDR3 runs to 12 residues. The CDR3 spells CASTVSGDEQYF. DNA of the CDR3: TGCGCCAGCACCGTTTCGGGGGACGAGCAGTACTTC.

This sequence joins TRBV10-3 and TRBJ1-5; 7 nucleotides align to TRBD1. The CDR3 runs to 14 residues. CDR1 and CDR2 (germline): ENHRY, SYGVKD. After removal of 3 bases from V and 4 bases from J, the junction contained 3 bases not matched to a gene. The CDR3 DNA reads TGTGCCATCAGTGAACGACAGGGAAATCAGCCCCAGCATTTT. Translating it yields CAISERQGNQPQHF.

This clone was recorded a few times. The J gene is TRBJ2-7, the V gene TRBV5-1; 13 bases map to TRBD2. CDR3 length: 15 residues. CDR1 and CDR2 from the germline V gene are SGHRS and YFSETQ. The trim removed 3 bases at V and 6 bases at J, leaving 6 bases unmatched. CDR3 loop: CASSSGLAGVTEQYF. The CDR3 nucleotides are TGCGCCAGCAGCTCAGGACTAGCGGGAGTAACCGAGCAGTACTTC.

This chain links TRBV27 with TRBJ2-7; a possible D gene is TRBD2 (7 bases). Germline CDR1 reads MNHEY; CDR2 reads SMNVEV (reference sequence). Trimming cost V 5 bases and J 3 bases, with 17 bases left between them. The CDR3 loop spans 15 amino acids. Here the CDR3 reads CASSPLGGGGYEQYF. As DNA, the CDR3 is TGTGCCAGCAGTCCCTTGGGCGGGGGCGGCTACGAGCAGTACTTC.

The genes are TRBV5-1 and TRBJ1-1, with TRBD1 as a possible D gene (5 bases). Germline V CDR1 and CDR2: SGHRS, YFSETQ. CDR3 length: 11 amino acids. With 4 bases removed from V and 7 bases from J, the gap between germline ends came to 8 bases. The CDR3 protein is CASSAGIEAFF. DNA for the CDR3: TGCGCCAGCAGCGCAGGGATTGAAGCTTTCTTT.

This chain links TRBV27 with TRBJ2-1, with 7 nucleotides matching TRBD1. V gave up 7 bases and J gave up 8 bases; unmatched junction bases: 14. The CDR3 is made up of 15 amino acids. Per germline, CDR1 MNHEY and CDR2 SMNVEV (reference sequence). CDR3 nucleotide sequence: TGTGCCAGCACTCCCGGGACCACAGGGGACGATGAGCAGTTCTTC. Its protein is CASTPGTTGDDEQFF.

The J gene is TRBJ1-5, the V gene TRBV19; maybe TRBD1 (6 bases). Trimming shortened V by 9 bases and J by 0 bases, and 12 bases separated the two germline ends. Germline CDR1 reads LNHDA; CDR2 reads SQIVND (reference sequence). The CDR3 is 14 residues long. The DNA of the CDR3 is TGTGCCAGCGACAGGTCGAATAGCAATCAGCCCCAGCATTTT. Its protein product is CASDRSNSNQPQHF.

This clone was picked up one time. This chain uses TRBV11-1 with TRBJ2-7; TRBD2 is a possible D gene (6 bases). Germline CDR1 SGHAT, CDR2 FQDESV (reference sequence). The CDR3 has 15 residues. The germline V and J ends were trimmed by 0 bases and 0 bases, with 9 bases remaining between them. CDR3 sequence (DNA): TGTGCCAGCAGCTTAGCGTGGAGGGTCTCCTACGAGCAGTACTTC. Translation: CASSLAWRVSYEQYF.

This clone was recorded only once. The chain joins TRBV19 to TRBJ1-2; D call uncertain. Looked up from germline, CDR1 is LNHDA and CDR2 is SQIVND (reference sequence). V gave up 6 bases and J gave up 0 bases, with 17 bases separating them. The CDR3 runs to 16 residues. Here the CDR3 reads CASSLQFFAANYGYTF. The CDR3 nucleotides read TGTGCCAGTAGCCTTCAGTTTTTCGCCGCTAACTATGGCTACACCTTC.

V is TRBV19 and J is TRBJ2-7; the D is unclear. Germline-derived CDR1 and CDR2 are LNHDA and SQIVND (reference sequence). The V and J ends lost 5 bases and 5 bases respectively, with 16 bases between them. The CDR3 totals 14 residues. This CDR3 is CASSYGGPSNEQYF. As DNA, the CDR3 is TGTGCCAGTAGTTATGGTGGGCCCTCTAACGAGCAGTACTTC. The full variable domain, in which reference TRBV19 and TRBJ2-7 provide the parts outside the CDR3, is DGGITQSPKYLFRKEGQNVTLSCEQNLNHDAMYWYRQDPGQGLRLIYYSQIVNDFQKGDIAEGYSVSREKKESFPLTVTSAQKNPTAFYLCASSYGGPSNEQYFGPGTRLTVT.

The V call is TRBV3-1 (or the pseudogene TRBV3-2), the J call TRBJ2-2, with 8 bases aligning to TRBD2. J lost 2 bases, V lost 0 bases, and 8 bases had no gene match. This CDR3 has 18 residues. Germline loops: CDR1 LGHDT, CDR2 YNNKEL (reference sequence). In nucleotides, the CDR3 is TGTGCCAGCAGCCAAGATACTAAGCGGGAGAGAAACACCGGGGAGCTGTTTTTT. This codes for CASSQDTKRERNTGELFF.